The present T cell receptor (beta chain) was sequenced within a study of OX40 agonist ivuxolimab in advanced cancers. Study overall: Earlier treatment with anti-PD-1, anti-PD-L1 or anti-CTLA-4 was permitted, and over 35% had received some. Overall study results and limits: Average numbers of expanded clones were greater in CD8+ T cells than in CD4+. Clonal expansion by week 6 occurred in CD4+ and CD8+ blood T cells (at 0.1 to 3.0 mg/kg).

Generated by immunoSEQ multiplex PCR, the TCRdb table keeps only in-frame clones and is missing some. The table records about 13,000 clones, 84% of them present only once. In this sample, this clone turned up once. Its antigen is undetermined. The CDR3 length is 16 residues. V was trimmed by 5 bases and J by 4 bases, leaving 18 bases between them. From germline, CDR1 is SEHNR and CDR2 FQNEAQ (reference sequence). V usage is TRBV7-9 and J usage is TRBJ2-1; the D gene could be TRBD1 or TRBD2 (5 bases each). This sample comprised CD4+ or CD8+ T cells sorted from blood, obtained in a trial of the OX40 agonist ivuxolimab. The origin of this receptor is an adult with an advanced solid tumor such as melanoma, head and neck, liver or kidney cancer. The CDR3 reads CASSRLGERVYNEQFF. CDR3 nucleotide sequence: TGTGCCAGCAGCCGCCTAGGGGAGAGGGTATACAATGAGCAGTTCTTC. The full variable domain, rest sourced from reference TRBV7-9 and TRBJ2-1, is DTGVSQNPRHKITKRGQNVTFRCDPISEHNRLYWYRQTLGQGPEFLTYFQNEAQLEKSRLLSDRFSAERPKGSFSTLEIQRTEQGDSAMYLCASSRLGERVYNEQFFGPGTRLTVL.